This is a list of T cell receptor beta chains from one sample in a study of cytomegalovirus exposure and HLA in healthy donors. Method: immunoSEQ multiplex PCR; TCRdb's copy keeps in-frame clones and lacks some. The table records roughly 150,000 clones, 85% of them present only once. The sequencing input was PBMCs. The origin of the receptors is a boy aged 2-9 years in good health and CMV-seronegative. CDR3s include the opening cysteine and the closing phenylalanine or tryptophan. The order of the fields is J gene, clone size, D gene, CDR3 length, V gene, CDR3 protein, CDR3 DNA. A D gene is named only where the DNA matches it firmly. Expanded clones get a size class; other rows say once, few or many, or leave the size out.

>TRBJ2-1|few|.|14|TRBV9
CASSVGTAGLEQFF
TGTGCCAGCAGCGTAGGGACGGCCGGACTTGAGCAGTTCTTC
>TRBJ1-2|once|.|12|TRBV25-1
CAVSTVGYGYTF
TGTGCCGTTAGTACGGTCGGCTATGGCTACACCTTC
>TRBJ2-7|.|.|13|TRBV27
CASSLGGIYEQYF
TGTGCCAGCAGTTTAGGGGGGATCTACGAGCAGTACTTC
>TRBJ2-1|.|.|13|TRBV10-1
CASSDPDSNEQFF
TGCGCCAGCAGTGACCCGGACAGCAATGAGCAGTTCTTC
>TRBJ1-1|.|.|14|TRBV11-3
CASSSDSSDTEAFF
TGTGCCAGCAGCTCGGACAGCTCCGACACTGAAGCTTTCTTT
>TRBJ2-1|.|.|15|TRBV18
CASSPDMLSYNEQFF
TGTGCCAGCTCACCGGACATGCTGTCCTACAATGAGCAGTTCTTC
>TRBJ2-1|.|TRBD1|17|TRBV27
CASTTSRPGQGLREQFF
TGTGCCAGCACCACATCCCGACCGGGACAGGGACTTCGGGAGCAGTTCTTC
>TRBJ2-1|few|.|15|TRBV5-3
CARNDPGYSYNEQFF
TGTGCCAGAAACGACCCGGGATACTCCTACAATGAGCAGTTCTTC
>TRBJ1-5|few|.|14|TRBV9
CASSVGGGNQPQHF
TGTGCCAGCAGCGTCGGCGGGGGGAATCAGCCCCAGCATTTT
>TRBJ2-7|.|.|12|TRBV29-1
CSVELGAYEQYF
TGCAGCGTTGAATTGGGGGCGTACGAGCAGTACTTC
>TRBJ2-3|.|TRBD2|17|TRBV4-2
CASSQDSSGGGTDTQYF
TGTGCCAGCAGCCAAGACAGTAGCGGGGGAGGCACAGATACGCAGTATTTT
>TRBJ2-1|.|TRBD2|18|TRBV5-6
CASSLRLAGGFSYNEQFF
TGTGCCAGCAGCTTGCGACTAGCGGGGGGGTTCTCCTACAATGAGCAGTTCTTC
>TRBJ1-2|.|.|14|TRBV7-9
CASSPAGGNYGYTF
TGTGCCAGCAGCCCTGCCGGGGGAAACTATGGCTACACCTTC
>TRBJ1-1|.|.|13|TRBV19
CASRGEGDTEAFF
TGTGCCAGTCGGGGTGAAGGAGACACTGAAGCTTTCTTT
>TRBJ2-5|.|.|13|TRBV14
CASSQNRQETQYF
TGTGCCAGCAGCCAAAACAGACAAGAGACCCAGTACTTC
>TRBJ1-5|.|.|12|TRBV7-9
CASSSINQPQHF
TGTGCCAGCAGCTCAATCAATCAGCCCCAGCATTTT